This T cell receptor (beta chain) stems from a study of a mutant IDH1 vaccine in newly diagnosed glioma (TCRdb year 2021). Concerning the study at large: Eight vaccinations were administered to patients in weeks 1, 3, 5, 7, 11, 15, 19 and 23, corresponding to visits V03 through V10. Vaccination was initiated 4-6 weeks after radiotherapy alone, or concurrently with temozolomide cycles in the chemotherapy-containing groups. The approximately 30 treated patients were roughly 60% male and around 40% female, with a mean age of 40.4 years. Prior to enrollment, standard therapy consisting of radiotherapy alone, temozolomide alone, or radiochemotherapy with temozolomide had been administered to patients, with the combination being received by most patients. Six visits were used for peripheral blood collection: V03 (baseline), V05, V07, V10, V12 and V13. Longitudinal TCRB deep sequencing was done for some 26 treated patients, wherever samples were available for exploratory analyses.

Receptor libraries were prepared by the immunoSEQ multiplex PCR assay. Rearranged TCR beta chain sequences were amplified with the hsTCRB Kit following the manufacturer's protocol. TCRB libraries were sequenced on an Illumina MiSeq. Concerning the study's data processing: The kit vendor's proprietary platform handled demultiplexing, trimming and gene mapping. TCRdb limited this immuneACCESS table to in-frame rearrangements with V and J called. A share of clones is missing; checked studies link under half to unresolved V genes, and the rest is unexplained. For V, J and clone size, that table is used; D and trimming come from the DNA. In all, the sample holds about 77,000 clones, and roughly 85% of those were seen once. The ten largest account for roughly 0.74% of the sample. Notes on this clone: What antigen it recognizes has not been identified. Base-call qualities are not available, and no considerably larger clone is one nucleotide away.

Study-level results and caveats: Across multiple MHC alleles, vaccine-induced immune responses were seen in more than 80% of patients. The authors noted that analyses of patient blood samples could not be reproduced because of sample limitations. No apparent relationship was observed between pseudoprogression and alterations in the top peripheral T cell clonotypes detected by TCRB sequencing. Availability determined which PBMC samples were chosen for TCRB deep sequencing.

The time point label of this sample denotes: week 23, last vaccination. A 20-mer mutant IDH1 peptide at 300 micrograms in Montanide made up each vaccine dose, which was injected subcutaneously together with topical imiquimod. The donors had newly diagnosed IDH1-mutant astrocytomas of WHO grade 3 or 4 that showed loss of nuclear ATRX. The samples were drawn from NOA16, a multicentre, single-arm, open-label phase I trial in Germany that tested a mutant IDH1 peptide vaccine in humans for the first time. The DNeasy Blood and Tissue Kit was used to extract genomic DNA from EDTA blood for TCRB sequencing. Taken from cysteine to phenylalanine, the CDR3 has 14 residues. Only the CDR3 DNA stays, 42 bases, in frame from base 1. The germline V gene sets CDR1 to MDHEN and CDR2 to SYDVKM. The germline V and J ends show losses of 7 bases and 4 bases respectively, and no gene match explains 7 bases of the junction.

This sequence originates from a woman in her forties or fifties with glioma. Sample: PBMCs, taken from a glioma patient whose treatment included an IDH1 peptide vaccine. The rearrangement joined TRBV28 to TRBJ2-7, and TRBD2 matches 10 of the central bases. The nucleotides are TGTGCCAGCACTCAAGCGGGAGGGCCGTACGAGCAGTACTTC. This encodes CASTQAGGPYEQYF.